This T cell receptor (beta chain) stems from a study of tumor-infiltrating lymphocytes in oesophageal squamous cell carcinoma. TCRdb used MiXCR to reprocess the PCR reads, holding one entry per CDR3 protein. Of under 15,000 distinct CDR3 sequences in the sample, 50% to 60% were seen once. The CDR3 runs 12 residues. Germline CDR1 and CDR2: SGHVS and FNYEAQ. The receptor was isolated from a female donor with esophageal squamous cell carcinoma. V and J are TRBV7-6 and TRBJ2-5; a possible D gene is TRBD2 (5 bases). Judging by the DNA end, TRBJ2-1 fits better; the J call may be wrong. Sequencing input: esophageal tumor tissue. Written as DNA, the CDR3 is TGTGCCAGCAGCTTAAGCGGCAATGAGCAGTTCTTC. It translates to CASSLSGNEQFF.